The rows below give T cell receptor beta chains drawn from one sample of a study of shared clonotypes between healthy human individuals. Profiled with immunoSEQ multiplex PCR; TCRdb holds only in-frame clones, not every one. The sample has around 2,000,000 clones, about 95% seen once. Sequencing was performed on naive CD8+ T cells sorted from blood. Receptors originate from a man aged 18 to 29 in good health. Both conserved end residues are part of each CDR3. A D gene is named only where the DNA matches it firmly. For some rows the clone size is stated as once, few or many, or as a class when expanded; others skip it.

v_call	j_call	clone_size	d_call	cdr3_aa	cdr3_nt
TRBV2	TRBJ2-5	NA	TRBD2	CASSVGTSEGETQYF	TGTGCCAGCAGTGTAGGGACTAGCGAGGGGGAGACCCAGTACTTC
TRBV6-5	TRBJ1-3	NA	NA	CASSYGLTGGNTIYF	TGTGCCAGCAGTTACGGCTTGACAGGTGGAAACACCATATATTTT
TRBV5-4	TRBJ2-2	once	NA	CASSLEGFTGELFF	TGTGCCAGCAGCTTGGAGGGATTCACCGGGGAGCTGTTTTTT
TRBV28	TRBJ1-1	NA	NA	CASSPNSVLNTEAFF	TGTGCCAGCAGTCCGAACAGCGTTCTGAACACTGAAGCTTTCTTT
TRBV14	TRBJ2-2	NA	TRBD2	CASSQLLPQSGRTGELFF	TGTGCCAGCAGCCAACTCTTACCCCAAAGCGGGAGAACCGGGGAGCTGTTTTTT
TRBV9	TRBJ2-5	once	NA	CASSTRLWGETQYF	TGTGCCAGCAGCACCCGACTGTGGGGAGAGACCCAGTACTTC
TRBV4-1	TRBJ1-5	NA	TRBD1	CASSLWTGESNQPQHF	TGCGCCAGCAGCCTCTGGACAGGGGAAAGCAATCAGCCCCAGCATTTT
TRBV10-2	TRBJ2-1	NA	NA	CASSESSWQFF	TGCGCCAGCAGTGAATCTAGCTGGCAGTTCTTC
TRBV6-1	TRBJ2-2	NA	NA	CASSEGLVTGELFF	TGTGCCAGCAGTGAAGGACTCGTCACCGGGGAGCTGTTTTTT
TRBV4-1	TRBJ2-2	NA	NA	CASSQDGETLNTGELFF	TGCGCCAGCAGCCAAGATGGGGAGACACTGAACACCGGGGAGCTGTTTTTT
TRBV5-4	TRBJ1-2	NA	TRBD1	CASSPGTGKDYGYTF	TGTGCCAGCAGCCCTGGGACAGGGAAGGACTATGGCTACACCTTC
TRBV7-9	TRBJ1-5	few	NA	CASSLGHYDQPQHF	TGTGCCAGCAGCCTAGGACATTACGATCAGCCCCAGCATTTT
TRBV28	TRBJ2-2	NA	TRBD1	CASRHTGGNTGELFF	TGTGCCAGCAGACATACAGGGGGGAACACCGGGGAGCTGTTTTTT
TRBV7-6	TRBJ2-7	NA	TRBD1	CASRTGTGVGYEQYF	TGTGCCAGCAGGACAGGGACAGGGGTGGGGTACGAGCAGTACTTC
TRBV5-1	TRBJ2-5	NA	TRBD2	CASSLEGGPVETQYF	TGCGCCAGCAGCTTGGAGGGAGGGCCCGTAGAGACCCAGTACTTC
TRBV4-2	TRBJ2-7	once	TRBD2	CASSQELGTSGYEQYF	TGTGCCAGCAGCCAAGAGTTGGGGACTAGCGGTTACGAGCAGTACTTC
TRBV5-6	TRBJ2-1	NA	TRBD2	CASSLGTSGRAWGNEQFF	TGTGCCAGCAGCTTGGGGACTAGCGGGAGGGCCTGGGGCAATGAGCAGTTCTTC
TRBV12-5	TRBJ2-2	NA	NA	CASGLVEGALTNTGELFF	TGTGCTAGTGGTTTGGTTGAAGGGGCGTTAACGAACACCGGGGAGCTGTTTTTT
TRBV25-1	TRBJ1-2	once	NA	CASSLEWTAGYTF	TGTGCCAGCAGCCTAGAGTGGACGGCTGGCTACACCTTC
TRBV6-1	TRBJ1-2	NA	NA	CASAPLGGYTF	TGTGCCAGCGCGCCCCTGGGTGGCTACACCTTC
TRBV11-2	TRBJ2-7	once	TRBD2	CASSLVAGGTNYEQYF	TGTGCCAGCAGCTTAGTCGCGGGAGGTACGAATTACGAGCAGTACTTC
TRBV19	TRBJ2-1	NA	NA	CASTTPDGASYNEQFF	TGTGCCAGTACCACCCCCGACGGAGCCTCCTACAATGAGCAGTTCTTC
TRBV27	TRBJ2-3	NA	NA	CASSFSGDTQYF	TGTGCCAGCAGTTTTTCCGGAGATACGCAGTATTTT
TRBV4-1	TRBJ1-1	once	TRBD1	CASSQGGGQGAYPTEAFF	TGCGCCAGCAGCCAAGGGGGTGGACAGGGGGCTTATCCCACTGAAGCTTTCTTT
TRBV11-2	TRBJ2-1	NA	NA	CASSLSQGYNEQFF	TGTGCCAGCAGCTTAAGTCAGGGCTACAATGAGCAGTTCTTC
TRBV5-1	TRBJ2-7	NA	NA	CASSFDGYEQYF	TGCGCCAGCAGCTTTGACGGTTACGAGCAGTACTTC
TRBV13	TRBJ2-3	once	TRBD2	CASSGSSGGALPDTQYF	TGTGCCAGCAGCGGATCTAGCGGGGGGGCCTTGCCAGATACGCAGTATTTT
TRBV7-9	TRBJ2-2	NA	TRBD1	CASSAGGPLDGELFF	TGTGCCAGCAGCGCAGGGGGACCCCTTGACGGGGAGCTGTTTTTT
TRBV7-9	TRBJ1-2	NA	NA	CASSLDEGYGYTF	TGTGCCAGCAGCTTAGACGAGGGCTATGGCTACACCTTC
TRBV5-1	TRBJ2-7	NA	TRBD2	CASSVTSGIFDEQYF	TGCGCCAGCAGCGTAACTAGCGGGATCTTCGACGAGCAGTACTTC
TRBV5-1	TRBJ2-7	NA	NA	CASSLGTGAYEQYF	TGCGCCAGCAGCCTCGGGACGGGGGCCTACGAGCAGTACTTC
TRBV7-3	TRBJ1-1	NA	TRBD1	CASSVSGGGTEAFF	TGTGCCAGCAGCGTATCAGGGGGCGGCACTGAAGCTTTCTTT
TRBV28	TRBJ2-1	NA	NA	CASRSSYNEQFF	TGTGCCAGCCGGAGCTCCTACAATGAGCAGTTCTTC
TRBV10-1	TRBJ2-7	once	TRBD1	CASSETRGLSDEQYF	TGCGCCAGCAGTGAGACGAGGGGGCTCTCCGACGAGCAGTACTTC
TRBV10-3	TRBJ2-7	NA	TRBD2	CAISESTAGGAPYEQYF	TGTGCCATCAGTGAGTCGACCGCGGGAGGGGCCCCCTACGAGCAGTACTTC
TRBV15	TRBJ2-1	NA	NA	CATSRDQEGITYNEQFF	TGTGCCACCAGCAGAGATCAGGAGGGGATAACCTACAATGAGCAGTTCTTC
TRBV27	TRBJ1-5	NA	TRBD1	CASSLTGAYQPQHF	TGTGCCAGCAGTCTCACAGGGGCTTATCAGCCCCAGCATTTT
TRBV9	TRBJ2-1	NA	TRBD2	CASSLGLAGNEQFF	TGTGCCAGCAGCCTAGGACTAGCGGGAAATGAGCAGTTCTTC
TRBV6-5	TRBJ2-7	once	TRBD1	CASSEGDSYEQYF	TGTGCCAGCAGTGAAGGGGACAGCTACGAGCAGTACTTC
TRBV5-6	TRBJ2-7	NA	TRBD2	CASSWGAGGSYEQYF	TGTGCCAGCAGCTGGGGAGCGGGAGGGTCCTACGAGCAGTACTTC
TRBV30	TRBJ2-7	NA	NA	CAWSAYSGPSYEQYF	TGTGCCTGGAGTGCATATAGCGGCCCCTCTTACGAGCAGTACTTC
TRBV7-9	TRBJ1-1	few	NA	CASSFTTEAFF	TGTGCCAGCAGCTTTACCACTGAAGCTTTCTTT
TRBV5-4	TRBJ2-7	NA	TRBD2	CASSYTSGAAYEQYF	TGTGCCAGCAGCTACACTAGCGGGGCCGCCTACGAGCAGTACTTC
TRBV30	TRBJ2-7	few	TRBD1	CAWRFGTGDLEQYF	TGTGCCTGGAGATTCGGGACAGGGGATCTCGAGCAGTACTTC
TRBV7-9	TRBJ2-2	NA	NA	CASSLVVRGLTGELFF	TGTGCCAGCAGCTTAGTTGTCAGGGGACTCACCGGGGAGCTGTTTTTT
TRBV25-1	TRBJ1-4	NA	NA	CASSPEDFSVWEKLFF	TGTGCCAGCAGTCCGGAGGACTTTTCTGTTTGGGAAAAACTGTTTTTT
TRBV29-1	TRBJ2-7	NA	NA	CSVEGGAYEQYF	TGCAGCGTTGAAGGCGGTGCCTACGAGCAGTACTTC
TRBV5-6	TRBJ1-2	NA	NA	CASSLGGGGNYGYTF	TGTGCCAGCAGCTTGGGCGGAGGGGGGAACTATGGCTACACCTTC
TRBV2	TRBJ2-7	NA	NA	CASSEALGTGPTEQYF	TGTGCCAGCAGTGAAGCGCTGGGGACCGGCCCCACCGAGCAGTACTTC
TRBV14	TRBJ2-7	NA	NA	CASSQYTGTRSNEQYF	TGTGCCAGCAGCCAATACACCGGGACAAGGTCCAACGAGCAGTACTTC
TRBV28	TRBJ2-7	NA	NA	CASSLLGTYEQYF	TGTGCCAGCAGTTTACTGGGGACTTACGAGCAGTACTTC
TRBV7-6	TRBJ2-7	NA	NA	CASSHRTEGYEQYF	TGTGCCAGCAGCCACCGGACGGAGGGCTACGAGCAGTACTTC
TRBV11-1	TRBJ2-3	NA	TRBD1	CASSSPKDRGEDTQYF	TGTGCCAGCAGCTCACCCAAGGACAGGGGAGAGGATACGCAGTATTTT
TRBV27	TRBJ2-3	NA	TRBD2	CASSSPPAGDTDTQYF	TGTGCCAGCAGTTCCCCCCCGGCGGGGGACACAGATACGCAGTATTTT
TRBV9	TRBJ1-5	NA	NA	CASSVVLGGDQPQHF	TGTGCCAGCAGCGTAGTCTTGGGGGGAGATCAGCCCCAGCATTTT